The 22 T cell receptor beta chains given below trace back to one sample, sequenced in a study of cytomegalovirus exposure and HLA in healthy donors. The assay was immunoSEQ multiplex PCR, and TCRdb's table has in-frame clones only and misses some. The repertoire holds roughly 100,000 clones, with approximately 90% as singletons. Material: PBMCs. These receptor sequences come from a young woman in good health and CMV-seropositive.

V is TRBV4-3 and J is TRBJ1-2; no clear D. The ends were cut back, 1 base at V and 4 bases at J, with 7 bases in the middle. CDR3 length: 13 amino acids. In germline, CDR1 is LGHNA, CDR2 YSLEER. The CDR3 coding sequence is TGCGCCAGCAGCCAAGGGCGGTCCTATGGCTACACCTTC. It yields the protein CASSQGRSYGYTF.

The chain couples TRBV2 to TRBJ2-1, with 9 nucleotides matching TRBD2. Per the germline V gene, CDR1 is SNHLY and CDR2 is FYNNEI. The length of the CDR3 is 13 residues. V lost 8 bases and J lost 3; bases outside the gene matches: 2. CDR3 sequence (DNA): TGTGCCAGCGCGGGGGGGATCTACAATGAGCAGTTCTTC. Residues: CASAGGIYNEQFF.

V gene TRBV30 combines with J gene TRBJ2-3; D is uncertain. The CDR3 has 12 amino acids. V shed 0 bases and J shed 8 bases, with 9 bases lying between them. CDR1 and CDR2 (germline): GTSNPN, SVGIG (reference sequence). CDR3 sequence: CAWSVPTGTQYF. The CDR3 DNA follows: TGTGCCTGGAGTGTACCAACTGGTACGCAGTATTTT.

The chain uses TRBV28 and TRBJ2-3, with D hard to call. V was pared by 5 bases and J by 10 bases, with 19 bases between. CDR1 and CDR2 from the germline V gene are MDHEN and SYDVKM. This CDR3 has 14 amino acids. CDR3 sequence (DNA): TGTGCCAGCAGTCCAAGTTTGTCTAGTCCGCCGCAGTATTTT. Translated, it gives CASSPSLSSPPQYF.

This clone was counted only a few times. The chain joins TRBV5-6 to TRBJ1-2; D may be TRBD1 (6 bases). Germline CDR1 is SGHDT and CDR2 is YYEEEE. Deletions cut 3 bases from V and 3 bases from J, with 12 bases between. The CDR3 loop spans 14 amino acids. The chain's CDR3 is CASSYATGDYGYTF. CDR3 sequence (DNA): TGTGCCAGCAGCTACGCGACAGGCGACTATGGCTACACCTTC.

V and J are TRBV13 and TRBJ2-1; 10 bases line up with TRBD1. The CDR3 sequence is 15 residues long. V trimming: 5 bases; J trimming: 6 bases; junction bases outside the gene matches: 7. Germline loops: CDR1 PRHDT, CDR2 FYEKMQ (reference sequence). The DNA of the CDR3 is TGTGCCAGCAGCGGCGGACAGGGGGGCTTCAATGAGCAGTTCTTC. It translates to CASSGGQGGFNEQFF. Combining the CDR3 with reference TRBV13 and TRBJ2-1 gives the whole variable domain AAGVIQSPRHLIKEKRETATLKCYPIPRHDTVYWYQQGPGQDPQFLISFYEKMQSDKGSIPDRFSAQQFSDYHSELNMSSLELGDSALYFCASSGGQGGFNEQFFGPGTRLTVL.

The chain's CDR3 is CASSPRDRGQALFF. As DNA, the CDR3 is TGTGCCAGCTCACCCCGGGACAGGGGACAGGCACTGTTTTTT. The chain combines TRBV18 with TRBJ1-4, with TRBD1 matching 10 bases. The V gene's germline CDR1 is KGHSH and CDR2 LQKENI. J gave up 13 bases and V 3 bases, and 8 bases lay outside the gene matches. The CDR3 is made up of 14 amino acids.

This chain joins TRBV5-1 and TRBJ1-1; 8 bases are a match to TRBD1. The V and J ends lost 6 bases and 5 bases, in that order; junction bases with no gene match: 6. CDR1 is SGHRS and CDR2 is YFSETQ in the germline V gene. This CDR3 spans 13 amino acids. The DNA of the CDR3 is TGCGCCAGCACCGGACAGGGCCATACTGAAGCTTTCTTT. Translated: CASTGQGHTEAFF.

This chain connects TRBV9 to TRBJ2-7, with D unresolved. V was clipped by 0 bases and J by 0 bases, with 7 bases between them. The CDR3 sequence is 14 residues long. Germline CDR1 reads SGDLS; CDR2 reads YYNGEE. CDR3 amino acids: CASSVGHTSYEQYF. The CDR3 coding sequence is TGTGCCAGCAGCGTAGGGCACACCTCCTACGAGCAGTACTTC.

This clone was detected only a few times. This rearrangement joins TRBV5-4 to TRBJ1-6, with D possibly being TRBD1 (6 bases). V lost 2 bases and J lost 7, with 13 bases in between. The CDR3 contains 15 residues. The V gene's germline CDR1 is SGHNT and CDR2 YYREEE (reference sequence). CDR3 bases: TGTGCCAGCAGCTTAGGACAGACCCTAAATTCACCCCTCCACTTT. Translating gives CASSLGQTLNSPLHF.

The chain is built from TRBV29-1 and TRBJ1-2, with a possible D match to TRBD1 (5 bases). Germline CDR1 and CDR2: SQVTM and ANQGSEA. Trimming took 7 bases from V and 2 from J, leaving 11 bases between them. The CDR3 consists of 12 residues. The CDR3 DNA reads TGCAGCGCCAACCAGGGCAACTATGGCTACACCTTC. Translating it yields CSANQGNYGYTF.

The chain links TRBV7-2 to TRBJ1-1; maybe TRBD1 (5 bases). Germline V gene lookup returns CDR1 SGHTA and CDR2 FQGNSA. The CDR3 length is 12 residues. With 5 bases removed from V and 6 bases from J, the gap between germline ends came to 10 bases. CDR3 DNA sequence: TGTGCCAGCAGCATTGGAGGGGCTGAAGCTTTCTTT. It codes for CASSIGGAEAFF.

The CDR3: CASSLSSQGAGGYTF. Here the CDR3 DNA reads TGTGCCAGCAGTTTATCCTCACAGGGGGCTGGGGGCTACACCTTC. The rearrangement joins TRBV28 to TRBJ1-2, with TRBD1 matching 9 bases. The J segment lost 8 bases and the V segment lost 1 base, leaving 8 bases of the junction unmatched. Germline V gene lookup returns CDR1 MDHEN and CDR2 SYDVKM. CDR3 size: 15 residues.

The CDR3, as DNA: TGTGCCAGCAGTCCCCCCCCCTCGAGCTCCTACAATGAGCAGTTCTTC. It yields the protein CASSPPPSSSYNEQFF. The chain joins TRBV27 to TRBJ2-1; no clear D. Trimming shortened V by 5 bases and J by 0 bases, and 14 bases separated the two germline ends. Germline V gene sequence: CDR1 MNHEY, CDR2 SMNVEV (reference sequence). This CDR3 has 16 amino acids.

This sequence joins TRBV6-5 and TRBJ2-4; TRBD1 agrees at 9 bases. This CDR3 spans 15 amino acids. Germline loops: CDR1 MNHEY, CDR2 SVGAGI. After removal of 4 bases from V and 3 bases from J, the junction contained 4 bases not matched to a gene. DNA for the CDR3: TGTGCCAGCAGTTCGACAGGGGGAGGCAAAAACATTCAGTACTTC. Amino acids: CASSSTGGGKNIQYF.

As DNA, the CDR3 is TGCGCCAGCAGTGAAGACAGCAGGAGTGAAAAACTGTTTTTT. Translated, it gives CASSEDSRSEKLFF. The chain couples TRBV10-1 to TRBJ1-4; D may be TRBD1 (5 bases). V gave up 3 bases and J gave up 7 bases, with 12 bases separating them. CDR3 size: 14 residues. CDR1 and CDR2 (germline): WNHNN, SYGVQD (reference sequence).

This chain links TRBV5-6 with TRBJ2-3; D is perhaps TRBD1 (6 bases). The CDR3 covers 13 residues. Looked up from germline, CDR1 is SGHDT and CDR2 is YYEEEE. V was cut by 2 bases and J by 4 bases, with 8 bases left in between. The CDR3 here is CASSFDRSDTQYF. CDR3 coding DNA: TGTGCCAGCAGCTTCGACAGGTCAGATACGCAGTATTTT.

The rearrangement joins TRBV5-6 to TRBJ2-7; a weak D match, TRBD1 (5 bases). Germline CDR1 reads SGHDT; CDR2 reads YYEEEE. The CDR3 extends over 12 amino acids. V lost 4 bases to trimming and J lost 6 bases, with 11 bases between them. The CDR3 region is CASSLRGGEQYV. The CDR3 DNA reads TGTGCCAGCAGCCTAAGGGGTGGCGAGCAGTACGTC.

J is TRBJ2-3 and V is TRBV29-1, with TRBD1 matching 7 bases. Per germline, CDR1 SQVTM and CDR2 ANQGSEA. V shed 3 bases and J 0 bases; nucleotides not matched to a gene: 3. This CDR3 region has 14 residues. This CDR3 reads CSVDPTGSTDTQYF. In DNA form, the CDR3 reads TGCAGCGTTGATCCGACAGGGAGCACAGATACGCAGTATTTT.

The chain uses TRBV19 and TRBJ2-7; TRBD1 matches at 8 bases. The CDR3 extends over 15 amino acids. Germline CDR1 reads LNHDA; CDR2 reads SQIVND (reference sequence). V lost 3 bases to trimming and J lost 4 bases; unmatched junction nucleotides: 8. The CDR3 DNA is TGTGCCAGTAGTATTCTCAGGGGGCGGTCATACGAGCAGTACTTC. Translating gives CASSILRGRSYEQYF.

V gene TRBV29-1 combines with J gene TRBJ2-3, with 10 bases matching TRBD1. The V segment lost 4 bases and the J segment 6 bases; nucleotides outside the gene matches: 4. The CDR3 spans 13 residues. Germline V gives CDR1 SQVTM, CDR2 ANQGSEA. CDR3 nucleotides: TGCAGCGTTGCGGGACAGGGGTTCGATACGCAGTATTTT. The encoded protein is CSVAGQGFDTQYF.

This chain links TRBV7-6 with TRBJ2-3, with D unresolved. The V end lost 6 bases, the J end lost 4 bases, and 17 bases lay between the germline ends. Germline V gene lookup returns CDR1 SGHVS and CDR2 FNYEAQ. This CDR3 contains 15 residues. The CDR3 DNA follows: TGTGCCAGCAGTCCTCGGGTCGGGTCTTCAGATACGCAGTATTTT. It specifies CASSPRVGSSDTQYF.